These 24 T cell receptor beta chains were sequenced from one sample in a study of CD8+ T cells in alopecia areata. RNA was extracted and reverse transcribed into cDNA as the sequencing template. Sequenced by immunoSEQ multiplex PCR; TCRdb stores in-frame clones only, minus some. The profile shows roughly 200,000 clones, about 55% of them singletons. Treatment of the sample: oral pan-JAK inhibitor, 5-10 mg twice daily. The sequences come from CD8+ T cells sorted from blood, collected at week 24, from a patient treated with tofacitinib. The receptors originated from a human donor with alopecia areata.

The V call is TRBV12-5, the J call TRBJ2-5; a possible D gene is TRBD1 (5 bases). V shed 4 bases and J shed 2 bases, with 14 bases lying between them. CDR1 and CDR2 from the germline V gene are LGHNT and FRNRAP. The length of the CDR3 is 15 residues. CDR3 DNA sequence: TGTGCTAGTGGTTCAACCGACAGACAACAAGAGACCCAGTACTTC. This sequence encodes CASGSTDRQQETQYF.

This clone has more than one count but fewer than ten. The rearrangement links TRBV14 to TRBJ1-1; perhaps TRBD1 as D (5 bases). The germline V gene encodes CDR1 SGHDN and CDR2 FVKESK. The CDR3 is made up of 17 amino acids. V lost 0 bases to trimming and J lost 1 base, with 15 bases between them. For the CDR3, the DNA is TGTGCCAGCAGCCAAGATTTTTTGTTGGGGGAGAACACTGAAGCTTTCTTT. Its translation is CASSQDFLLGENTEAFF.

The chain combines TRBV4-1 with TRBJ2-7; a possible D gene is TRBD2 (6 bases). This CDR3 spans 13 amino acids. Trimming removed 1 base from V and 4 bases from J, with 8 bases in between. The germline gives CDR1 MGHRA, CDR2 YSYEKL. CDR3 region: CASSQGLAYEQYF. The CDR3 nucleotides are TGCGCCAGCAGCCAAGGGCTAGCGTACGAGCAGTACTTC.

This clone was detected a few times. The chain employs TRBV15 and TRBJ2-1; D unclear. CDR3 length: 13 amino acids. The germline CDR1 and CDR2 sequences are LNHNV and YYDKDF (reference sequence). With 4 bases removed from V and 7 bases from J, the gap between germline ends came to 11 bases. The chain's CDR3 is CATSKISGNEQFF. The DNA of the CDR3 is TGTGCCACCAGCAAGATTTCCGGGAATGAGCAGTTCTTC.

The V gene is TRBV13, the J gene TRBJ2-1; tentatively, D is TRBD2 (7 bases). The germline V and J ends were trimmed by 5 bases and 8 bases, with 22 bases remaining between them. From germline, CDR1 is PRHDT and CDR2 FYEKMQ (reference sequence). The CDR3 spans 16 residues. The CDR3 protein is CASSLMAGASRDEQFF. The CDR3 nucleotides are TGTGCCAGCAGCCTAATGGCGGGGGCTTCTAGGGATGAGCAGTTCTTC.

V is TRBV29-1 and J is TRBJ1-1; no clear D gene. The germline V gene encodes CDR1 SQVTM and CDR2 ANQGSEA. The CDR3 sequence is 12 residues long. V was cut by 1 base and J by 10 bases, with 13 bases left in between. This CDR3 is CSVEGGAASAFF. The DNA for the CDR3 is TGCAGCGTTGAAGGCGGCGCGGCATCAGCTTTCTTT.

In this sample, this clone turned up a few times. V usage is TRBV29-1 and J usage is TRBJ2-1; D remains unclear. CDR3 length: 11 amino acids. The germline V gene encodes CDR1 SQVTM and CDR2 ANQGSEA. V dropped 0 bases and J dropped 10 bases, with 7 bases sitting between them. The CDR3 spells CSVEESFEQFF. CDR3 bases: TGCAGCGTTGAAGAGAGTTTCGAGCAGTTCTTC.

V and J are TRBV7-9 and TRBJ1-5; D remains unclear. V lost 3 bases and J lost 7, with 7 bases in between. Germline assignment: CDR1 SEHNR and CDR2 FQNEAQ (reference sequence). CDR3 length equals 12 residues. The CDR3 bases are TGTGCCAGCAGCTTCACGGGGCAGCCCCAGCATTTT. It encodes CASSFTGQPQHF.

This sequence joins TRBV4-1 and TRBJ2-7; D may be TRBD1 or TRBD2 (5 bases each). Germline lookup yields CDR1 MGHRA and CDR2 YSYEKL. The V gene lost 3 bases and the J gene lost 0 bases, with 15 bases spanning the gap. CDR3 length: 16 amino acids. The CDR3 coding sequence is TGCGCCAGCAGCCAGGACTCCGCAGGGAGCTCCTACGAGCAGTACTTC. Its protein is CASSQDSAGSSYEQYF.

This clone was detected only a few times. The chain uses TRBV15 and TRBJ1-1; D not certain. The CDR3 loop spans 11 amino acids. Germline-derived CDR1 and CDR2 are LNHNV and YYDKDF (reference sequence). The ends were cut back, 8 bases at V and 1 base at J, with 5 bases in the middle. The CDR3 nucleotides read TGTGCCACCGGGCAGAACACTGAAGCTTTCTTT. Translating it yields CATGQNTEAFF.

The chain uses TRBV25-1 and TRBJ1-2; D is undetermined. V was pared by 2 bases and J by 5 bases, with 9 bases between. Germline V CDR1 and CDR2: MGHDK, SYGVNS. CDR3 size: 13 residues. CDR3 DNA: TGTGCCAGCAGTGAACTAGGCCAGTATGGCTACACCTTC. Its protein is CASSELGQYGYTF.

This clone was seen only a few times. The chain's CDR3 is CSVEELDSYEQYF. In DNA, the CDR3 is TGCAGCGTTGAAGAGCTGGACAGTTACGAGCAGTACTTC. The chain joins TRBV29-1 to TRBJ2-7, with D perhaps matching TRBD1 (6 bases). The CDR3 sequence is 13 residues long. Germline V lookup: CDR1 SQVTM, CDR2 ANQGSEA. With 0 bases removed from V and 4 bases from J, the gap between germline ends came to 10 bases.

The chain carries TRBV9 and TRBJ2-3; 9 bases map to TRBD1. This CDR3 is built from 17 residues. CDR1 and CDR2 from the germline V gene are SGDLS and YYNGEE. The V segment lost 0 bases and the J segment 6 bases; nucleotides outside the gene matches: 11. CDR3 region: CASSVVGTGFIADTQYF. The CDR3 DNA follows: TGTGCCAGCAGCGTAGTAGGGACAGGGTTTATCGCGGATACGCAGTATTTT.

This clone was seen more than once but under ten times. The chain uses TRBV15 and TRBJ2-7, with D possibly TRBD1 on 6 matching bases. The V and J ends lost 4 bases and 2 bases respectively, with 15 bases between them. The CDR3 has 15 residues. The V gene's germline CDR1 is LNHNV and CDR2 YYDKDF (reference sequence). The CDR3 region has the DNA TGTGCCACCAGCACAGGACAGTCCGAAACCTACGAGCAGTACTTC. Translation gives CATSTGQSETYEQYF.

Here the CDR3 reads CASSVGGGDGYTF. CDR3 DNA: TGTGCCAGCAGCGTAGGAGGGGGCGATGGCTACACCTTC. V and J are TRBV9 and TRBJ1-2; 7 bases fit TRBD1. Per the germline V gene, CDR1 is SGDLS and CDR2 is YYNGEE. V lost 0 bases to trimming and J lost 6 bases; unmatched junction nucleotides: 2. The CDR3 is 13 residues long.

This clone was picked up a small number of times. V is TRBV5-5 and J is TRBJ2-1; no clear D gene. V shed 0 bases and J shed 4 bases, with 8 bases lying between them. The CDR3 is 14 residues long. Germline V CDR1 and CDR2: SGHKS, YYEKEE (reference sequence). The CDR3, as DNA: TGTGCCAGCAGCTTGGTATTCGGGTACAATGAGCAGTTCTTC. Translating gives CASSLVFGYNEQFF.

This clone showed up just a few times. V and J are TRBV29-1 and TRBJ2-1; TRBD1 is a possible D gene (5 bases). This CDR3 is built from 12 residues. Trimming took off 4 bases at V and 8 bases at J, with 12 bases between the two ends. The germline V gene encodes CDR1 SQVTM and CDR2 ANQGSEA. CDR3 sequence reads: CSVVVRADEQFF. The CDR3 nucleotides are TGCAGCGTTGTAGTCAGGGCCGATGAGCAGTTCTTC.

This chain links TRBV27 with TRBJ1-2; tentatively, D is TRBD1 (5 bases). Germline CDR1 reads MNHEY; CDR2 reads SMNVEV (reference sequence). The V end lost 6 bases, the J end lost 4 bases, and 12 bases lay between the germline ends. This CDR3 has 13 amino acids. CDR3 loop: CASRPQGPYGYTF. The CDR3 nucleotides are TGTGCCAGCAGACCCCAGGGACCCTATGGCTACACCTTC.

This chain uses TRBV30 with TRBJ2-7, with D tentatively TRBD1 or TRBD2 (5 bases each). Looked up from germline, CDR1 is GTSNPN and CDR2 is SVGIG (reference sequence). V lost 0 bases to trimming and J lost 0 bases, with 12 bases between them. This CDR3 has 15 amino acids. The CDR3 DNA sequence: TGTGCCTGGAGTGTACAGGCAGGGACCTCCTACGAGCAGTACTTC. Its protein product is CAWSVQAGTSYEQYF.

The chain links TRBV9 to TRBJ2-7, with D uncertain. V lost 0 bases and J 5 bases, leaving 12 bases between the germline ends. CDR3 size: 14 residues. Germline CDR1 SGDLS, CDR2 YYNGEE. The CDR3, as DNA: TGTGCCAGCAGCGTAGGACGCCCGATGGACGAGCAGTACTTC. Protein product: CASSVGRPMDEQYF.

This clone was found many times. The rearrangement uses TRBV7-2 and TRBJ1-2; D remains ambiguous. The CDR3 has 11 residues. Germline CDR1 reads SGHTA; CDR2 reads FQGNSA. V lost 4 bases to trimming and J lost 3 bases, with 3 bases between them. CDR3 sequence (DNA): TGTGCCAGCAGCTCCGACTATGGCTACACCTTC. As protein: CASSSDYGYTF.

The rearrangement joins TRBV30 to TRBJ1-2; D possibly corresponds to TRBD1 (6 bases). Germline lookup yields CDR1 GTSNPN and CDR2 SVGIG (reference sequence). The CDR3 has 14 residues. Trimming left V 0 bases short and J 3 bases short, with 11 bases between. The CDR3 bases are TGTGCCTGGAGTGTACGGGGGGCCGACTATGGCTACACCTTC. Translating it yields CAWSVRGADYGYTF.

This chain links TRBV4-3 with TRBJ2-7; D gene uncertain. Trimming left V 1 base short and J 4 bases short, with 8 bases between. Per the germline V gene, CDR1 is LGHNA and CDR2 is YSLEER. The CDR3 has 13 residues. The CDR3 DNA reads as TGCGCCAGCAGCCAAGGTCGCCTTTACGAGCAGTACTTC. This sequence encodes CASSQGRLYEQYF.

This sequence joins TRBV5-1 and TRBJ2-7; 7 bases are shared with TRBD2. Trimming at V came to 6 bases and at J to 4 bases, leaving 1 base not matched to a gene. The CDR3 is made up of 11 amino acids. The germline V gene encodes CDR1 SGHRS and CDR2 YFSETQ. CDR3: CASTSGYEQYF. CDR3 sequence (DNA): TGCGCCAGCACTAGCGGTTACGAGCAGTACTTC.